This T cell receptor (beta chain) was found in a study of T-cell reconstitution after alpha-beta-depleted transplantation in children. The table lists this clonotype with many counts. Antigen unknown. Germline loops: CDR1 DFQATT, CDR2 SNEGSKA (reference sequence). The CDR3 sequence is 13 residues long. V was cut by 4 bases and J by 5 bases, with 14 bases left in between. Preparation of the TCRbeta library was carried out with unique molecular identifiers. TCRdb recomputed calls from the PCR reads with MiXCR, one row per CDR3 protein. The data hold roughly 670,000 distinct CDR3 sequences, with roughly 13% observed a single time. The study's findings and limits: One year after transplant, T-cell counts and diversity came mostly from newly produced T cells.

The TCR originated in a girl aged 2 to 10 with congenital amegakaryocytic thrombocytopenia, due to receive a stem cell transplant. The V and J genes are TRBV20-1 and TRBJ2-5, with D hard to call. The sequencing used PBMCs, collected before TCRalphabeta/CD19-depleted stem cell transplant. Here the CDR3 reads CSAIPDSWETQYF. The DNA for the CDR3 is TGCAGTGCTATCCCCGATAGCTGGGAGACCCAGTACTTC.